This TCR beta chain comes out of a study of T cell changes during pregnancy in multiple sclerosis. TCRdb's copy holds only in-frame clones and misses some; the assay was immunoSEQ multiplex PCR. This sample has about 60,000 clones; roughly nine tenths occur once, and the top ten carry roughly 0.85%. This TCR came from a female donor with multiple sclerosis, enrolled in a pregnancy study. Sequenced here: peripheral blood, sampled before pregnancy.

The CDR3 protein is CSVSAATYNEQFF. The CDR3 coding sequence is TGCAGCGTTTCCGCGGCCACCTACAATGAGCAGTTCTTC. This chain joins TRBV29-1 and TRBJ2-1; D gene ambiguous. The CDR3 totals 13 residues. The germline gives CDR1 SQVTM, CDR2 ANQGSEA. V was pared by 5 bases and J by 2 bases, with 10 bases between.